A selection of T cell receptor beta chains follows, all from one sample in a study of T cells in Graves' hyperthyroidism and ophthalmopathy. In TCRdb, the multiplex PCR reads were re-called with MiXCR into one record per CDR3 protein. The sample lists 300,000 to 400,000 distinct CDR3 sequences, under 15% occurring once. The sequenced material came from blood. The source of these receptors is a woman aged 18-35 years with Graves' hyperthyroidism. CDR3s include the opening cysteine and the closing phenylalanine or tryptophan.

V,J,CDR3
TRBV6-1,TRBJ1-2,CASSEDGLFYRVSEDYGYTF
TRBV9,TRBJ1-4,CASSEGRSTNEKLFF
TRBV3-1,TRBJ2-1,CASSPGLAGLYNEQFF
TRBV6-2/TRBV6-3,TRBJ1-5,CASIPGQGFIASQHF
TRBV28,TRBJ1-4,CASQWTGDEKLFF
TRBV18,TRBJ2-2,CASSGGLVTGELFF
TRBV18,TRBJ2-1,CASSPAGGQLGEQFF
TRBV5-1,TRBJ2-3,CASSPPGLTGREQYF
TRBV19,TRBJ2-1,CASSISSGAHNEQFF
TRBV29-1,TRBJ2-3,CSVGEGGADTQYF
TRBV7-6,TRBJ2-5,CASSLTTGFPQETQYF
TRBV7-8,TRBJ1-5,CASSPAGTLSNQPQHF
TRBV28,TRBJ2-3,CASSLLTDTQYF
TRBV27,TRBJ2-7,CASSSGGAPGEQYF
TRBV20-1,TRBJ2-3,CSAQGLAGRETDTQYF
TRBV13,TRBJ2-3,CASSAPTSGTTDTQYF
TRBV7-9,TRBJ2-3,CASSSTFTSTDTQYF
TRBV2,TRBJ1-2,CASSDSTGTWGNYGYTF
TRBV28,TRBJ1-5,CASTSGSGQPQHF
TRBV4-3,TRBJ1-2,CASSQKPRGFTYGYTF
TRBV18,TRBJ2-7,CASSGQGLDEQYF
TRBV6-1,TRBJ2-7,CASGEDRAYEQYF
TRBV19,TRBJ1-5,CASLRELYSNQPQHF
TRBV6-1,TRBJ2-7,CASSEVQAGGGEQYF
TRBV20-1,TRBJ1-5,CSGTSGVHGTQHF
TRBV12-3/TRBV12-4,TRBJ2-6,CASSLDRSSGANVLTF
TRBV10-2,TRBJ2-4,CASSDIAGGLSIQYF
TRBV25-1,TRBJ2-4,CASSETGEILAKNIQYF
TRBV6-1,TRBJ1-1,CASTTPGHPNTEAFF
TRBV24-1,TRBJ2-3,CATRGRLSTDTQYF
TRBV20-1,TRBJ1-6,CSARGDRGSYNSPLHF
TRBV5-4,TRBJ2-3,CASSLDASGSTDTQYF
TRBV12-3/TRBV12-4,TRBJ1-5,CASSSDPGGNQPQHF
TRBV6-1,TRBJ2-1,CASRIGQGIYNEQFF
TRBV4-1,TRBJ2-7,CASSQEGGIYEQYF
TRBV28,TRBJ1-5,CATGPGNQPQHF
TRBV4-1,TRBJ2-5,CASSRLGGTVETTQYF
TRBV28,TRBJ2-4,CASRGTDQDIQYF
TRBV29-1,TRBJ2-1,CSVEDQERTPIQFF
TRBV5-1,TRBJ1-1,CASRRGVNTEAFF
TRBV12-3/TRBV12-4,TRBJ2-1,CASSLSPSGAYNEQFF
TRBV14,TRBJ2-7,CASSLGQGYYYEQYF
TRBV12-3/TRBV12-4,TRBJ2-2,CASSWPATGELFF
TRBV20-1,TRBJ2-3,CRPGQGAITDTQYF
TRBV24-1,TRBJ2-1,CATSEVKRETVKYNEQFF